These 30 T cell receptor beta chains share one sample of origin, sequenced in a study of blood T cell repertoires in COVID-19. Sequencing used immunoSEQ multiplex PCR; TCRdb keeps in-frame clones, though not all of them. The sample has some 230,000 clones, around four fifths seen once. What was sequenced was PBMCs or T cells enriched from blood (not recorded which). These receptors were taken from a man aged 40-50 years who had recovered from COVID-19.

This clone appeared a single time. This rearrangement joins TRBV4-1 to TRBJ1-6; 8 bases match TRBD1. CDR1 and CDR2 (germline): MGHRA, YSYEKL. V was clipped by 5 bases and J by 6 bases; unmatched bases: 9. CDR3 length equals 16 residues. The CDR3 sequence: CASSSRTGNSNSPLHF. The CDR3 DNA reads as TGCGCCAGCAGCTCCCGGACAGGGAACAGTAATTCACCCCTCCACTTT.

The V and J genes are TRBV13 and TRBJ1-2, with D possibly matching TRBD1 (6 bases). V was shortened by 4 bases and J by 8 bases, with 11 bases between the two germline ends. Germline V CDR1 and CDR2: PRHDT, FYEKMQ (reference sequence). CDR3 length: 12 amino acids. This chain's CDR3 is CASSSQGRGYTF. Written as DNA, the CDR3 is TGTGCCAGCAGCTCACAGGGTCGGGGCTACACCTTC.

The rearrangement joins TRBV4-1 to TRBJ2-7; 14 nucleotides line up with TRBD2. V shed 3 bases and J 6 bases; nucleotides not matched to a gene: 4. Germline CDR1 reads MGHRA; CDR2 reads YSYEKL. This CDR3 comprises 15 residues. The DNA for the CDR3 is TGCGCCAGCAGCCAGGGGACTAGCGGGAGAAGCGAGCAGTACTTC. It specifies CASSQGTSGRSEQYF.

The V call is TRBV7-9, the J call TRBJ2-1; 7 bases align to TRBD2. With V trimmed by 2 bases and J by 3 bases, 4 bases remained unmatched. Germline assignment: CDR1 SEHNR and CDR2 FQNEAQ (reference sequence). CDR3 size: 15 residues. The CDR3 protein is CASSLRLAIYNEQFF. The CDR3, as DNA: TGTGCCAGCAGCTTACGACTAGCCATCTACAATGAGCAGTTCTTC. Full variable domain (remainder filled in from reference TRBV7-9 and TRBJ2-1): DTGVSQNPRHKITKRGQNVTFRCDPISEHNRLYWYRQTLGQGPEFLTYFQNEAQLEKSRLLSDRFSAERPKGSFSTLEIQRTEQGDSAMYLCASSLRLAIYNEQFFGPGTRLTVL.

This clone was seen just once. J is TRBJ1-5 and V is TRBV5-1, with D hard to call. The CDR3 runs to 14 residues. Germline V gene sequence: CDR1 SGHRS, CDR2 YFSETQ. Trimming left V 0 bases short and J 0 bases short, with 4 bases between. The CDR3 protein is CASSLAGSNQPQHF. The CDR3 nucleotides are TGCGCCAGCAGCTTGGCCGGTAGCAATCAGCCCCAGCATTTT.

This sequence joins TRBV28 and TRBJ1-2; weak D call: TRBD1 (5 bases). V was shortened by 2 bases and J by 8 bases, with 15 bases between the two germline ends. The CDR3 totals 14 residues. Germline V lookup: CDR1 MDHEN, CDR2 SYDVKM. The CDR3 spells CASSLMGRVRGYTF. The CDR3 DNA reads TGTGCCAGCAGTTTAATGGGCAGGGTAAGAGGCTACACCTTC.

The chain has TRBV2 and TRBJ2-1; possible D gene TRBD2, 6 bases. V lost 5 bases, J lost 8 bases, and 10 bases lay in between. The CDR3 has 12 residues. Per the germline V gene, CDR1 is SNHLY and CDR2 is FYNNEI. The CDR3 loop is CASSLGLDEQFF. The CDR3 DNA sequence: TGTGCCAGCAGTCTGGGACTTGATGAGCAGTTCTTC.

The CDR3 protein is CASSELQGAVGNSPLHF. The CDR3 DNA follows: TGTGCCAGCAGCGAACTACAGGGGGCTGTCGGGAATTCACCCCTCCACTTT. The V call is TRBV9, the J call TRBJ1-6; 9 bases line up with TRBD1. The CDR3 extends over 17 amino acids. After removal of 3 bases from V and 7 bases from J, the junction contained 11 bases not matched to a gene. Germline V gives CDR1 SGDLS, CDR2 YYNGEE. Full variable domain (rest looked up from reference TRBV9 and TRBJ1-6): DSGVTQTPKHLITATGQRVTLRCSPRSGDLSVYWYQQSLDQGLQFLIQYYNGEERAKGNILERFSAQQFPDLHSELNLSSLELGDSALYFCASSELQGAVGNSPLHFGNGTRLTVT.

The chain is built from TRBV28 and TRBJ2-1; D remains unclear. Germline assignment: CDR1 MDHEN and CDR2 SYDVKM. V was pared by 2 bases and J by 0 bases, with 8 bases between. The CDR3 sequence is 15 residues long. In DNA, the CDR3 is TGTGCCAGCAGTTTAAGACGGAGCTCCTACAATGAGCAGTTCTTC. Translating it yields CASSLRRSSYNEQFF.

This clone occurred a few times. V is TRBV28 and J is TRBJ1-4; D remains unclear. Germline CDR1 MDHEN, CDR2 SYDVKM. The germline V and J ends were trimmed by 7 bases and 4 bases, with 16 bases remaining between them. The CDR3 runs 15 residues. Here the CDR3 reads CASTRAGGSNEKLFF. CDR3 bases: TGTGCCAGCACTCGGGCAGGAGGGAGTAATGAAAAACTGTTTTTT.

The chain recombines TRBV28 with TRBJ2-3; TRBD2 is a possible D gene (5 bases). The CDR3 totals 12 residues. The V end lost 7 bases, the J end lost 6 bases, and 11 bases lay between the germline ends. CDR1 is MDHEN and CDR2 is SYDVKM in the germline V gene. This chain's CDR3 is CASTTGSDTQYF. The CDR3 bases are TGTGCCAGCACAACGGGGTCCGATACGCAGTATTTT.

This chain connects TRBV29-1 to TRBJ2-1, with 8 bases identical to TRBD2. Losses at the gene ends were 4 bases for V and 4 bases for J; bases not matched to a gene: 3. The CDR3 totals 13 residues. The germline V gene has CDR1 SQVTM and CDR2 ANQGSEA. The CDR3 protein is CSVGSSGYNEQFF. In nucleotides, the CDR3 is TGCAGCGTTGGTTCTAGCGGGTACAATGAGCAGTTCTTC.

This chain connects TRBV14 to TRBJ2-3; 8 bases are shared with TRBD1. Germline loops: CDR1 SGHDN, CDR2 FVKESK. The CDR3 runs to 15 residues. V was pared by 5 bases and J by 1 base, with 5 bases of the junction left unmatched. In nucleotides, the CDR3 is TGTGCCAGCAGCAGACAGGGGAGCCGCACAGATACGCAGTATTTT. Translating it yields CASSRQGSRTDTQYF.

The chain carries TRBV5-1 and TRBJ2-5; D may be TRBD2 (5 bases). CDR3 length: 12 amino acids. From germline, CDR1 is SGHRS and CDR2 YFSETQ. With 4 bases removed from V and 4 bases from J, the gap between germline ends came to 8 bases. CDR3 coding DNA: TGCGCCAGCAGCAACGGAGGAGAGACCCAGTACTTC. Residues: CASSNGGETQYF.

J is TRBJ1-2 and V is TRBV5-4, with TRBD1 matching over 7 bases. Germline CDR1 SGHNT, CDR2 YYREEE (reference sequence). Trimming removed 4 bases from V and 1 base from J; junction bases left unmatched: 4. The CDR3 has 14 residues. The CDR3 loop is CASSPGQLNYGYTF. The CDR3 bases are TGTGCCAGCAGCCCGGGACAGCTTAACTATGGCTACACCTTC.

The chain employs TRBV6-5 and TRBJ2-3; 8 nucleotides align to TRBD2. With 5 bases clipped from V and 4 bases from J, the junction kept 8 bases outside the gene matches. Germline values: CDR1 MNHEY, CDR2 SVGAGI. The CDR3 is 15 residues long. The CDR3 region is CASSRLASIADTQYF. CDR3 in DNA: TGTGCCAGCAGTCGACTAGCGTCGATCGCAGATACGCAGTATTTT.

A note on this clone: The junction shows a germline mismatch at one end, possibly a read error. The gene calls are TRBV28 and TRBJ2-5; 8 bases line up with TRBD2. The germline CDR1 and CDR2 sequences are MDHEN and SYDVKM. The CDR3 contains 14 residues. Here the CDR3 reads CAGRGAGGGETQYF. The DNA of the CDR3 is TGTGCCGGCAGAGGGGCGGGAGGCGGTGAGACCCAGTACTTC.

The CDR3 DNA follows: TGTGCCAGCAGCTTGGGGCTTTCTGGAAACACCATATATTTT. Translating it yields CASSLGLSGNTIYF. The J gene is TRBJ1-3, the V gene TRBV5-6; the D is unclear. CDR1 SGHDT and CDR2 YYEEEE come from the germline V gene. V lost 0 bases, J lost 1 base, and 5 bases lay in between. The CDR3 contains 14 residues.

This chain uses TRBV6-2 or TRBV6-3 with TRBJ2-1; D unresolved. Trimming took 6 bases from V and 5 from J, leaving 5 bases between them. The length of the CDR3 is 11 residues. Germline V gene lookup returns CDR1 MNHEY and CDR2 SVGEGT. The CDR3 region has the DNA TGTGCCAGCAGCCTCAACAATGAGCAGTTCTTC. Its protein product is CASSLNNEQFF.

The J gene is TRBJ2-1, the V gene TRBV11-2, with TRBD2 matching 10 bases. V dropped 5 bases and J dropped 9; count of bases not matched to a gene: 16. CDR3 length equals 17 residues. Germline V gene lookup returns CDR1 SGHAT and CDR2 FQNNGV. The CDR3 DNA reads TGTGCCAGCAGCAAACCCGGAGCGGGGGGGCTTATTAGTGAGCAGTTCTTC. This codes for CASSKPGAGGLISEQFF.

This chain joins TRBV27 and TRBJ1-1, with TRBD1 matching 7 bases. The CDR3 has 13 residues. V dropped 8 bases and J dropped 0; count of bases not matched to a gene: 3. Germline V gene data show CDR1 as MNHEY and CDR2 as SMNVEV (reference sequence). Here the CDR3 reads CASQGQMNTEAFF. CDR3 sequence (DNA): TGTGCCAGCCAGGGACAGATGAACACTGAAGCTTTCTTT.

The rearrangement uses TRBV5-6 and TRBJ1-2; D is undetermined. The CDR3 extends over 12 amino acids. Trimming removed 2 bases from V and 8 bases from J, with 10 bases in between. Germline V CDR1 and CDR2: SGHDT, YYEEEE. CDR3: CASSLLRGGYTF. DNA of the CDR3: TGTGCCAGCAGCTTACTGAGAGGGGGCTACACCTTC.

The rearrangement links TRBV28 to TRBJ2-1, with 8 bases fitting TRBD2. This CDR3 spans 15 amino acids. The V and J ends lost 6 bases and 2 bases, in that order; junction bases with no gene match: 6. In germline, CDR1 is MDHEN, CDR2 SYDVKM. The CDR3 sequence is CASSPGGDPYNEQFF. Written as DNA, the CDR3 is TGTGCCAGCAGCCCCGGGGGGGATCCCTACAATGAGCAGTTCTTC. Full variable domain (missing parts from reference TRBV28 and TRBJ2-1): DVKVTQSSRYLVKRTGEKVFLECVQDMDHENMFWYRQDPGLGLRLIYFSYDVKMKEKGDIPEGYSVSREKKERFSLILESASTNQTSMYLCASSPGGDPYNEQFFGPGTRLTVL.

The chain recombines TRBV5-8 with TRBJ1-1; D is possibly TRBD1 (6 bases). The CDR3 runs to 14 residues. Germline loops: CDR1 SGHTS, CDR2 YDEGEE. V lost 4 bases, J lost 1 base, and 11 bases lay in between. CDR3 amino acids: CASSLGQTNTEAFF. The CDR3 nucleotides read TGTGCCAGCAGCCTCGGACAGACGAACACTGAAGCTTTCTTT. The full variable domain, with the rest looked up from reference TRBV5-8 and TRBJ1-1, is EAGVTQSPTHLIKTRGQQATLRCSPISGHTSVYWYQQALGLGLQFLLWYDEGEERNRGNFPPRFSGRQFPNYSSELNVNALELEDSALYLCASSLGQTNTEAFFGQGTRLTVV.

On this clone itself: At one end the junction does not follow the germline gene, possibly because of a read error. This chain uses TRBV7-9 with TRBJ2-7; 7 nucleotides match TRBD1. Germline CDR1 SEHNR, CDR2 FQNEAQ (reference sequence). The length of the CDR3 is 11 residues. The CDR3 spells CASSLDGTEEF. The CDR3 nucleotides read TGTGCCAGCAGCTTAGATGGGACAGAAGAATTC.

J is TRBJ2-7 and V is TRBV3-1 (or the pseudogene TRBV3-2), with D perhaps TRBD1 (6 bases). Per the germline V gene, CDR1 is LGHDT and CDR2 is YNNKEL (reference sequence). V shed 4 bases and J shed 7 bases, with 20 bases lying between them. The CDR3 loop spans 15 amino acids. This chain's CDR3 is CASSPWGQPIGEQYF. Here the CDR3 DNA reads TGTGCCAGCAGCCCTTGGGGGCAGCCCATAGGGGAGCAGTACTTC.

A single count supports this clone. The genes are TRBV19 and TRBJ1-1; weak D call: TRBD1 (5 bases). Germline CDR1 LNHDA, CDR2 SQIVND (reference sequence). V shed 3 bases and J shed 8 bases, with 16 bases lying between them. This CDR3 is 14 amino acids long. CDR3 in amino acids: CASSISQGITEAFF. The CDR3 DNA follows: TGTGCCAGTAGTATCTCCCAGGGAATTACCGAAGCTTTCTTT.

Here the CDR3 reads CASSVGGRGTEAFF. The CDR3 DNA follows: TGTGCCAGCAGCGTAGGGGGGAGGGGCACTGAAGCTTTCTTT. The genes are TRBV9 and TRBJ1-1, with TRBD1 as a possible D gene (5 bases). Germline CDR1 is SGDLS and CDR2 is YYNGEE. The CDR3 runs to 14 residues. Trimming removed 0 bases at V and 4 bases at J, with 10 bases between.

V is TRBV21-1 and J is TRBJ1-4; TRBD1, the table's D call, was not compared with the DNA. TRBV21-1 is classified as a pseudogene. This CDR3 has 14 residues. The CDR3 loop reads CASRDRGRNEKLFF. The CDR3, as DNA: TGTGCCAGCAGGGACAGGGGGCGTAATGAAAAACTGTTTTTT.

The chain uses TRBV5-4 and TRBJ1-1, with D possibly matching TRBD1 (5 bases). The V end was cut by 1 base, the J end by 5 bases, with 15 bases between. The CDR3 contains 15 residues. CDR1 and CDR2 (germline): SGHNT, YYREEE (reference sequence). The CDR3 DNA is TGTGCCAGCAGCTTGCCAAGGGGCGGGAGGACTGAAGCTTTCTTT. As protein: CASSLPRGGRTEAFF.